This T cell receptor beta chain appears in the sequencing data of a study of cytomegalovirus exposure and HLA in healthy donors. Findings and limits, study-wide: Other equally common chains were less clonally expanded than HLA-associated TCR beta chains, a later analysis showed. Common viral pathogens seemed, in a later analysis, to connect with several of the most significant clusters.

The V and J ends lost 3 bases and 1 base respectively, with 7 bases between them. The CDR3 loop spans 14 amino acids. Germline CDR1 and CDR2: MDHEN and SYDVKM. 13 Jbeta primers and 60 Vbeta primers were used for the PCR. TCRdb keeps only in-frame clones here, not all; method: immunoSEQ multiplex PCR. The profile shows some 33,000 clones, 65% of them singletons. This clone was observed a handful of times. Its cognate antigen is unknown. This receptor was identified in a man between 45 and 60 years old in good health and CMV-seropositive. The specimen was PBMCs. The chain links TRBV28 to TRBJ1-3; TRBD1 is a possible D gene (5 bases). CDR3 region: CASSFAGSGNTIYF. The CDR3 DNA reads TGTGCCAGCAGTTTTGCAGGGTCTGGAAACACCATATATTTT.